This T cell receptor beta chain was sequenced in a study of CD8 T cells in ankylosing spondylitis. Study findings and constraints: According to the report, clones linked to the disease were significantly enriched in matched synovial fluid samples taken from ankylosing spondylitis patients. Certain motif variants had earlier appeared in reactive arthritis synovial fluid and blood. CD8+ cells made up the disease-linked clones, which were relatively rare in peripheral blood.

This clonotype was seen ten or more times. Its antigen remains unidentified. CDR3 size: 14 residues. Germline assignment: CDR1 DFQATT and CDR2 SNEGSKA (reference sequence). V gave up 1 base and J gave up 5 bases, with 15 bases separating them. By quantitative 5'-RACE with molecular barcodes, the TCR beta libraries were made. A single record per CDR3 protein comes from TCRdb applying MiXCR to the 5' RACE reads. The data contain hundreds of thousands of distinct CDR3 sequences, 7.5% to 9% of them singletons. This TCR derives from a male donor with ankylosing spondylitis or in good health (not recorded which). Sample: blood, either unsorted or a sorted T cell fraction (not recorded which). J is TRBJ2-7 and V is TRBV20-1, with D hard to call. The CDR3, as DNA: TGCAGTGCTAGAGCACACGGGTCTGGGAACGAGCAGTACTTC. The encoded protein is CSARAHGSGNEQYF.